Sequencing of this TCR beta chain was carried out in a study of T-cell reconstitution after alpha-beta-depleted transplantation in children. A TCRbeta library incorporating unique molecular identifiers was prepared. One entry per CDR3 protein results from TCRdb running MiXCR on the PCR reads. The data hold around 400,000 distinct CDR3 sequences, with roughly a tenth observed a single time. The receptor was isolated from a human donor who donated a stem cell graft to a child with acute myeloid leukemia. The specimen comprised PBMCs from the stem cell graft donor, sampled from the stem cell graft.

CDR3 in amino acids: CASSLLQGTSYGNEQFF. The CDR3 DNA reads as TGTGCCAGCAGTTTATTGCAGGGTACGTCGTATGGCAATGAGCAGTTCTTC. The J gene is TRBJ2-1, the V gene TRBV27, with D possibly TRBD1 on 5 matching bases. The CDR3 covers 17 residues. V lost 1 base to trimming and J lost 6 bases, with 19 bases between them. Germline V gives CDR1 MNHEY, CDR2 SMNVEV (reference sequence).